This T cell receptor (beta chain) was documented in a study of T cells in Graves' hyperthyroidism and ophthalmopathy. The study's findings and limits: Blood also held most thyroid clonotypes expanded beyond 0.001.

With V trimmed by 4 bases and J by 5 bases, 1 base remained unmatched. Germline V gene sequence: CDR1 SQVTM, CDR2 ANQGSEA. This CDR3 is 12 amino acids long. The investigators amplified TCR beta CDR3 regions from RNA transcripts. First-round RT-PCR with HTBI primers amplified the TCR CDR3 region. TCRdb recomputed calls from the multiplex PCR reads with MiXCR, one row per CDR3 protein. The data hold hundreds of thousands of distinct CDR3 sequences, with about half observed a single time. Note on this clonotype: The antigen is unknown.

Sequenced sample: peripheral blood or thyroid tissue (not recorded which). The chain employs TRBV29-1 and TRBJ1-1; 10 bases align to TRBD1. The source is a woman aged 18-29 years with Graves' hyperthyroidism. In nucleotides, the CDR3 is TGCAGCGTTGTGGGACAGGGGACTGAAGCTTTCTTT. This encodes CSVVGQGTEAFF.